The 30 T cell receptor beta chains reported below all come from one sample, sequenced in a study of blood T cells in healthy people across ages. A second 7 to 11 cycle PCR used barcoded and J-beta primers. MiXCR, applied by TCRdb to the 5' RACE reads, yields one record per CDR3 protein. The sample lists some 790,000 distinct CDR3 sequences, 25% to 35% occurring once. Sequencing was done on a sample of blood. These receptors were collected from a woman older than 75 in good health.

The chain recombines TRBV5-5 with TRBJ1-1, with a tentative D call TRBD1 (5 bases). Trimming took off 4 bases at V and 0 bases at J, with 13 bases between the two ends. CDR1 SGHKS and CDR2 YYEKEE come from the germline V gene (reference sequence). This CDR3 is 15 amino acids long. The CDR3 reads CASSPLRGLNTEAFF. For the CDR3, the DNA is TGTGCCAGCAGCCCCCTAAGGGGTTTGAACACTGAAGCTTTCTTT.

Many counts were recorded for this clonotype. Written as DNA, the CDR3 is TGTGCCAGCAGATTGACAGGGGGATTGGGCTATGGCTACACCTTC. Translated, it gives CASRLTGGLGYGYTF. The chain has TRBV12-3 or TRBV12-4 and TRBJ1-2; 9 nucleotides match TRBD1. With V trimmed by 6 bases and J by 4 bases, 9 bases remained unmatched. This CDR3 spans 15 amino acids.

About this clonotype itself: A junction boundary mismatches the germline segment, possibly from a read error. The gene calls are TRBV5-5 and TRBJ2-1, with 7 bases fitting TRBD2. Germline CDR1 SGHKS, CDR2 YYEKEE (reference sequence). This CDR3 has 15 residues. CDR3 DNA sequence: TGTGCCAGCAGCCAAGCGGGGAACTCCTACAATGGGCAGTTCTTC. It yields the protein CASSQAGNSYNGQFF. The full variable domain, in which reference TRBV5-5 and TRBJ2-1 provide the parts outside the CDR3, is DAGVTQSPTHLIKTRGQQVTLRCSPISGHKSVSWYQQVLGQGPQFIFQYYEKEERGRGNFPDRFSARQFPNYSSELNVNALLLGDSALYLCASSQAGNSYNGQFFGPGTRLTVL.

This clonotype turned up a few times. The chain employs TRBV20-1 and TRBJ1-6, with D uncertain. CDR1 is DFQATT, CDR2 SNEGSKA, per germline (reference sequence). V lost 3 bases and J lost 0, with 18 bases in between. The CDR3 consists of 18 residues. The CDR3 DNA is TGCAGTGCTAGTCCGTGGAGGACCCTAAGCTCCTATAATTCACCCCTCCACTTT. It yields the protein CSASPWRTLSSYNSPLHF.

Of note for this clonotype: A much more abundant neighbour one base away suggests this may be a read error. V and J are TRBV20-1 and TRBJ2-1; 9 nucleotides agree with TRBD2. This CDR3 is built from 16 residues. Trimming cost V 5 bases and J 13 bases; bases outside gene matches: 21. CDR1 and CDR2 (germline): DFQATT, SNEGSKA (reference sequence). The CDR3 nucleotides read TGCAGTGCTTGGGCGGGAGTAGCGGGGGTAAAAGAGACCCAGTTCTTC. It is translated as CSAWAGVAGVKETQFF.

This clonotype was counted ten times or more. The CDR3 protein is CVASSRAGQNTGELFF. The CDR3 DNA is TGTGTCGCGTCATCCCGGGCGGGACAGAACACCGGGGAGCTGTTTTTT. The rearrangement links TRBV7-2 to TRBJ2-2, with D perhaps TRBD1 or TRBD2 (6 bases each). The CDR3 runs to 16 residues. Germline CDR1 reads SGHTA; CDR2 reads FQGNSA.

The chain employs TRBV12-3 or TRBV12-4 and TRBJ2-3, with D uncertain. The V and J ends lost 9 bases and 4 bases respectively, with 8 bases between them. This CDR3 comprises 11 residues. CDR3 protein: CARIRADTQYF. Here the CDR3 DNA reads TGTGCCAGAATCAGAGCAGATACGCAGTATTTT.

This chain joins TRBV2 and TRBJ2-5, with TRBD2 matching over 12 bases. V gave up 1 base and J gave up 5 bases; unmatched junction bases: 8. Germline CDR1 reads SNHLY; CDR2 reads FYNNEI. CDR3 length: 17 amino acids. The CDR3 sequence: CASSEGRLAGERETQYF. As DNA, the CDR3 is TGTGCCAGCAGTGAAGGTAGACTAGCGGGGGAAAGGGAGACCCAGTACTTC.

This clonotype was found a few times. This sequence joins TRBV6-5 and TRBJ1-5; 7 bases map to TRBD1. This CDR3 has 14 amino acids. In germline, CDR1 is MNHEY, CDR2 SVGAGI. Trimming took 6 bases from V and 7 from J; bases not matched to a gene: 9. The CDR3 reads CASSLGTAEQPQHF. The CDR3 nucleotides read TGTGCCAGCAGCCTAGGGACAGCGGAACAGCCCCAGCATTTT.

About this clonotype: A read error may be the cause here, since a much bigger clone is one base away. J is TRBJ2-3 and V is TRBV12-3 or TRBV12-4, with TRBD2 matching 7 bases. This CDR3 region has 14 residues. V was pared by 8 bases and J by 1 base, with 6 bases of the junction left unmatched. The CDR3 region is CASGSTSGTDTQYF. In DNA form, the CDR3 reads TGTGCCAGCGGCTCTACTAGCGGCACAGATACGCAGTATTTT.

The rearrangement joins TRBV29-1 to TRBJ1-2; D is perhaps TRBD1 (6 bases). Trimming left V 7 bases short and J 5 bases short, with 20 bases between. The germline V gene has CDR1 SQVTM and CDR2 ANQGSEA. The CDR3 is 14 amino acids. CDR3 sequence (DNA): TGCAGCGCTTCTGGGGGGGCAGTTCTTTATGGCTACACCTTC. Amino acids: CSASGGAVLYGYTF. Drawing the rest from reference TRBV29-1 and TRBJ1-2, the complete variable domain is SAVISQKPSRDICQRGTSLTIQCQVDSQVTMMFWYRQQPGQSLTLIATANQGSEATYESGFVIDKFPISRPNLTFSTLTVSNMSPEDSSIYLCSASGGAVLYGYTFGSGTRLTVV.

The chain combines TRBV7-9 with TRBJ2-3; 15 nucleotides match TRBD2. CDR3 size: 16 residues. Losses at the gene ends were 6 bases for V and 5 bases for J; bases not matched to a gene: 6. CDR1 is SEHNR and CDR2 is FQNEAQ in the germline V gene (reference sequence). The CDR3 protein is CASRHGLAGGQDTQYF. CDR3 nucleotide sequence: TGTGCCAGCAGACATGGACTAGCGGGGGGGCAAGATACGCAGTATTTT.

A note on this clonotype: At one end the junction does not follow the germline gene, possibly because of a read error. This chain links TRBV20-1 with TRBJ1-1; the D gene is possibly TRBD1 (5 bases). This CDR3 is 13 amino acids long. CDR1 and CDR2 from the germline V gene are DFQATT and SNEGSKA (reference sequence). In nucleotides, the CDR3 is TGCAGTGCTCCAGGGATGGTGAACACTGGAGCTTTCTTT. Amino acid sequence: CSAPGMVNTGAFF.

The gene calls are TRBV18 and TRBJ1-1; D is perhaps TRBD1 (6 bases). The CDR3 totals 17 residues. With 3 bases removed from V and 1 base from J, the gap between germline ends came to 18 bases. In germline, CDR1 is KGHSH, CDR2 LQKENI. DNA for the CDR3: TGTGCCAGCTCACCTAAGGGGCGGACAGAATCGAACACTGAAGCTTTCTTT. This sequence encodes CASSPKGRTESNTEAFF.

This clonotype has more than one count but fewer than ten. The chain uses TRBV12-3 or TRBV12-4 and TRBJ2-6; D perhaps matches TRBD2 (5 bases). The CDR3 sequence is 18 residues long. Trimming left V 6 bases short and J 1 base short, with 19 bases between. The CDR3 sequence is CASRGQAAPGSGANVLTF. The CDR3 DNA is TGTGCCAGCAGGGGCCAGGCTGCGCCGGGATCTGGGGCCAACGTCCTGACTTTC.

This clonotype was recorded only once. This chain joins TRBV12-3 or TRBV12-4 and TRBJ2-5; tentatively, D is TRBD1 (6 bases). The J call is in doubt because the DNA end fits TRBJ2-7 better. The CDR3 has 12 amino acids. CDR3 in amino acids: CASGTYAYEQYF. CDR3 DNA sequence: TGTGCCAGCGGGACATACGCCTACGAGCAGTACTTC.

The rearrangement links TRBV7-2 to TRBJ1-4; 9 bases fit TRBD1. The germline CDR1 and CDR2 sequences are SGHTA and FQGNSA. V lost 1 base, J lost 8 bases, and 5 bases stayed unmatched. The CDR3 length is 15 residues. The CDR3 loop is CASSLVGQGREKLFF. The CDR3 nucleotides read TGTGCCAGCAGCTTAGTGGGACAGGGTAGGGAAAAACTGTTTTTT.

There are a few counts of this clonotype. This may come from a read error, since a much larger clone is one base off. The chain couples TRBV10-3 to TRBJ2-7; D is undetermined. V was trimmed by 6 bases and J by 2 bases, leaving 11 bases between them. The CDR3 is made up of 13 amino acids. Germline V lookup: CDR1 ENHRY, CDR2 SYGVKD. The CDR3 nucleotides read TGTGCCATCAGGGAAGGCCGAGCCTACGAGCAGTACTTC. Translated: CAIREGRAYEQYF.

On this clonotype itself: A much larger clonotype is one base distant, so this may be a read error. The chain carries TRBV6-6 and TRBJ1-4; D unclear. Per germline, CDR1 MNHNY and CDR2 SVGAGI (reference sequence). The CDR3 is 12 amino acids. The CDR3 is CVSRLADEKLFF. The CDR3 region has the DNA TGTGTCAGCAGACTAGCGGATGAAAAACTGTTTTTT.

The chain is built from TRBV24-1 and TRBJ2-1, with a possible D match to TRBD2 (6 bases). Per the germline V gene, CDR1 is KGHDR and CDR2 is SFDVKD. Trimming took off 5 bases at V and 12 bases at J, with 19 bases between the two ends. The CDR3 covers 14 residues. The CDR3 is CATSAVGTSYGQFF. The CDR3 DNA sequence: TGTGCCACCAGTGCGGTGGGGACTTCCTATGGGCAGTTCTTC.

The J gene is TRBJ1-6, the V gene TRBV5-5; 10 nucleotides line up with TRBD1. This CDR3 is 17 amino acids long. The V and J ends lost 0 bases and 4 bases, in that order; junction bases with no gene match: 4. CDR1 is SGHKS and CDR2 is YYEKEE in the germline V gene (reference sequence). CDR3 protein: CASSLGRDRGYNSPLHF. CDR3 DNA sequence: TGTGCCAGCAGCTTGGGGAGGGACAGGGGATATAATTCACCCCTCCACTTT.

As concerns this clonotype: This may be a read error: a much more frequent sequence differs by one nucleotide. This chain links TRBV20-1 with TRBJ2-1; D uncertain. Germline CDR1 and CDR2: DFQATT and SNEGSKA (reference sequence). CDR3 size: 15 residues. V was trimmed by 6 bases and J by 4 bases, leaving 19 bases between them. The DNA for the CDR3 is TGCAGTGCCCCGAAGGACCGGCGGCTTTACAATGAGCAGTTCTTC. As protein: CSAPKDRRLYNEQFF.

This clonotype was seen ten or more times. A much larger clone lies one base from this, so it may be a read error. This chain uses TRBV5-6 with TRBJ2-5; 7 bases map to TRBD1. The trim removed 4 bases at V and 11 bases at J, leaving 26 bases unmatched. The CDR3 has 18 amino acids. Germline CDR1 SGHDT, CDR2 YYEEEE. CDR3 region: CASSRQGYDGPGRNEQYF. The CDR3, as DNA: TGTGCCAGCAGCCGACAGGGTTACGACGGGCCCGGTCGCAATGAGCAGTACTTC. The full variable domain, in which reference TRBV5-6 and TRBJ2-5 provide the parts outside the CDR3, is DAGVTQSPTHLIKTRGQQVTLRCSPKSGHDTVSWYQQALGQGPQFIFQYYEEEERQRGNFPDRFSGHQFPNYSSELNVNALLLGDSALYLCASSRQGYDGPGRNEQYFGPGTRLLVL.

Comments on this clonotype: Since a much larger clone is just one base distant, this may be a read error. The chain employs TRBV6-6 and TRBJ2-5; maybe TRBD2 (6 bases). Looked up from germline, CDR1 is MNHNY and CDR2 is SVGAGI (reference sequence). V was trimmed by 6 bases and J by 11 bases, leaving 22 bases between them. This CDR3 region has 14 residues. CDR3 sequence reads: CASSDGGSYNEQYF. The DNA for the CDR3 is TGTGCCAGCAGCGATGGGGGGTCCTACAATGAGCAGTACTTC.

This clonotype was seen a handful of times. The chain uses TRBV5-1 and TRBJ1-1; D gene unclear. V was pared by 0 bases and J by 0 bases, with 15 bases between. Germline loops: CDR1 SGHRS, CDR2 YFSETQ. CDR3 length: 17 residues. The CDR3 DNA follows: TGCGCCAGCAGCTTGGTTTCTGACGGCAGGATGAACACTGAAGCTTTCTTT. Its protein product is CASSLVSDGRMNTEAFF.

There are a few counts of this clonotype. The V and J genes are TRBV3-1 and TRBJ2-5; TRBD2 agrees at 7 bases. CDR1 and CDR2 from the germline V gene are LGHDT and YNNKEL (reference sequence). CDR3 size: 15 residues. V trimming: 1 base; J trimming: 5 bases; junction bases outside the gene matches: 7. In DNA, the CDR3 is TGTGCCAGCAGCCAAGGCCCGACTAGCCCGGAGACCCAGTACTTC. Translation gives CASSQGPTSPETQYF.

Points on this clonotype: Being one base from a much bigger clone, this may be a read error. V gene TRBV11-2 combines with J gene TRBJ2-3; D is perhaps TRBD1 or TRBD2 (5 bases each). Trimming stripped 5 bases from V and 13 bases from J, with 25 bases between. This CDR3 comprises 15 residues. Germline loops: CDR1 SGHAT, CDR2 FQNNGV. The CDR3 here is CASSLGTTLTEHKYF. CDR3 coding DNA: TGTGCCAGCAGCCTAGGGACGACTCTTACAGAACACAAGTATTTT.

The genes are TRBV5-1 and TRBJ2-5; D uncertain. The end of the DNA aligns better with TRBJ2-7, so the J call may be wrong. Germline CDR1 is SGHRS and CDR2 is YFSETQ. The CDR3 covers 13 residues. CDR3 region: CASSLSSSSEQYF. CDR3 DNA: TGCGCCAGCAGCTTGTCGAGCTCGTCCGAGCAGTACTTC.

The V gene is TRBV5-5, the J gene TRBJ1-2; D gene unclear. Trimming removed 2 bases from V and 4 bases from J, with 9 bases in between. The germline V gene encodes CDR1 SGHKS and CDR2 YYEKEE (reference sequence). The CDR3 sequence is 13 residues long. The CDR3 sequence is CASSFADSYGYTF. DNA for the CDR3: TGTGCCAGCAGCTTTGCGGACTCCTATGGCTACACCTTC.

This clonotype came up many times. The genes are TRBV10-3 and TRBJ1-5; D call uncertain. V was trimmed by 2 bases and J by 5 bases, leaving 7 bases between them. The CDR3 loop spans 13 amino acids. Germline-derived CDR1 and CDR2 are ENHRY and SYGVKD. CDR3 DNA: TGTGCCATCAGTGAGGGTTTCGATCAGCCCCAGCATTTT. It specifies CAISEGFDQPQHF.